This entry lists 12 T cell receptor beta chains sequenced from one sample in a study of T cell responses to AZD1222 COVID-19 vaccine. Assay used: immunoSEQ multiplex PCR; TCRdb lists only in-frame clones, some missing. The data contain some 96,000 clones, approximately 84% of them singletons. The material sequenced was peripheral blood, taken 28 days after the second AZD1222 dose. All receptors derive from an adult who received the AZD1222 COVID-19 vaccine.

This clone was observed a few times. The J gene is TRBJ2-1, the V gene TRBV7-3, with 11 bases fitting TRBD2. Per the germline V gene, CDR1 is SGHTA and CDR2 is FQGTGA. The CDR3 is 15 amino acids. The ends lost 3 bases at V and 4 bases at J; junction bases unmatched: 2. The CDR3 DNA sequence: TGTGCCAGCAGCTTGGGACTAGCGGAGTACAATGAGCAGTTCTTC. This encodes CASSLGLAEYNEQFF.

V gene TRBV7-8 combines with J gene TRBJ2-2; TRBD2 is a possible D gene (6 bases). Trimming cost V 5 bases and J 5 bases, with 15 bases left between them. The V gene's germline CDR1 is SGHVS and CDR2 FQNEAQ. This CDR3 spans 15 amino acids. CDR3 sequence reads: CASSHRRVWTGELFF. The CDR3 bases are TGTGCCAGCAGCCACCGGAGGGTATGGACCGGGGAGCTGTTTTTT.

This clone was seen more than once but under ten times. The rearrangement links TRBV13 to TRBJ1-2; D call uncertain. CDR3 size: 12 residues. With 1 base removed from V and 5 bases from J, the gap between germline ends came to 5 bases. Germline-derived CDR1 and CDR2 are PRHDT and FYEKMQ (reference sequence). The CDR3 bases are TGTGCCAGCAGCTTAGTTCAGTATGGCTACACCTTC. It codes for CASSLVQYGYTF.

The chain uses TRBV6-5 and TRBJ1-2; TRBD1 agrees at 8 bases. With 6 bases clipped from V and 4 bases from J, the junction kept 10 bases outside the gene matches. This CDR3 comprises 15 residues. Per the germline V gene, CDR1 is MNHEY and CDR2 is SVGAGI. CDR3 region: CASSRYGQGGYGYTF. The CDR3 DNA reads TGTGCCAGCAGCCGATACGGACAGGGTGGCTATGGCTACACCTTC.

The CDR3 DNA reads TGCAGCAGTCGGGACAGATCTAGCACAGATACGCAGTATTTT. Amino acids: CSSRDRSSTDTQYF. The rearrangement joins TRBV29-1 to TRBJ2-3, with TRBD1 matching over 7 bases. Germline CDR1 SQVTM, CDR2 ANQGSEA. V shed 8 bases and J 0 bases; nucleotides not matched to a gene: 8. The CDR3 consists of 14 residues.

This chain links TRBV18 with TRBJ1-2; D is uncertain. Germline V gene data show CDR1 as KGHSH and CDR2 as LQKENI. This CDR3 has 13 residues. The V end was cut by 3 bases, the J end by 7 bases, with 12 bases between. The CDR3 here is CASSPSDNTGYTF. CDR3 DNA sequence: TGTGCCAGCTCACCCTCCGACAATACTGGCTACACCTTC.

The sample holds one count of this clone. This chain connects TRBV5-1 to TRBJ1-6; D is ambiguous. This CDR3 region has 14 residues. Germline V gene lookup returns CDR1 SGHRS and CDR2 YFSETQ. Trimming shortened V by 0 bases and J by 9 bases, and 10 bases separated the two germline ends. This chain's CDR3 is CASSLVVPGSPLHF. CDR3 DNA: TGCGCCAGCAGCTTGGTGGTGCCTGGTTCACCCCTCCACTTT.

The genes are TRBV30 and TRBJ2-7; D tentatively fits TRBD1 or TRBD2 (5 bases each). CDR1 GTSNPN and CDR2 SVGIG come from the germline V gene (reference sequence). CDR3 length: 13 amino acids. The ends were cut back, 2 bases at V and 3 bases at J, with 11 bases in the middle. CDR3 amino acids: CAWSRGEGYEQYF. DNA of the CDR3: TGTGCCTGGAGTAGAGGGGAAGGCTACGAGCAGTACTTC. Variable domain in full (rest from reference TRBV30 and TRBJ2-7): SQTIHQWPATLVQPVGSPLSLECTVEGTSNPNLYWYRQAAGRGLQLLFYSVGIGQISSEVPQNLSASRPQDRQFILSSKKLLLSDSGFYLCAWSRGEGYEQYFGPGTRLTVT.

The chain joins TRBV19 to TRBJ2-7; TRBD2 matches 11 bases. V lost 9 bases to trimming and J lost 2 bases; unmatched junction nucleotides: 12. The germline CDR1 and CDR2 sequences are LNHDA and SQIVND (reference sequence). The CDR3 has 16 residues. CDR3 nucleotide sequence: TGTGCCAGCCAACCGACTAGCGGGGTCTCAACCTACGAGCAGTACTTC. Its protein is CASQPTSGVSTYEQYF.

The rearrangement links TRBV27 to TRBJ1-6, with D hard to call. Trimming left V 2 bases short and J 5 bases short, with 13 bases between. CDR1 and CDR2 from the germline V gene are MNHEY and SMNVEV (reference sequence). The CDR3 loop spans 16 amino acids. As DNA, the CDR3 is TGTGCCAGCAGTTTAAACAGCATCCTTAATAATTCACCCCTCCACTTT. Protein: CASSLNSILNNSPLHF.

The chain uses TRBV3-1 (or the pseudogene TRBV3-2) and TRBJ2-1, with TRBD2 identical over 8 bases. The V segment lost 4 bases and the J segment 6 bases; nucleotides outside the gene matches: 8. CDR1 LGHDT and CDR2 YNNKEL come from the germline V gene (reference sequence). This CDR3 is built from 15 residues. Here the CDR3 reads CASSLKRLAGNEQFF. The CDR3 DNA is TGTGCCAGCAGCCTGAAGCGGCTAGCGGGCAATGAGCAGTTCTTC.

A word on this clone: An end of the junction does not agree with germline; a read error may underlie this. The genes are TRBV20-1 and TRBJ1-2; D is possibly TRBD1 (5 bases). The CDR3 has 11 amino acids. Germline values: CDR1 DFQATT, CDR2 SNEGSKA (reference sequence). The CDR3 nucleotides are TGCAGTGCGTCCTGGGACTACGGCTACACCTTC. Protein: CSASWDYGYTF.